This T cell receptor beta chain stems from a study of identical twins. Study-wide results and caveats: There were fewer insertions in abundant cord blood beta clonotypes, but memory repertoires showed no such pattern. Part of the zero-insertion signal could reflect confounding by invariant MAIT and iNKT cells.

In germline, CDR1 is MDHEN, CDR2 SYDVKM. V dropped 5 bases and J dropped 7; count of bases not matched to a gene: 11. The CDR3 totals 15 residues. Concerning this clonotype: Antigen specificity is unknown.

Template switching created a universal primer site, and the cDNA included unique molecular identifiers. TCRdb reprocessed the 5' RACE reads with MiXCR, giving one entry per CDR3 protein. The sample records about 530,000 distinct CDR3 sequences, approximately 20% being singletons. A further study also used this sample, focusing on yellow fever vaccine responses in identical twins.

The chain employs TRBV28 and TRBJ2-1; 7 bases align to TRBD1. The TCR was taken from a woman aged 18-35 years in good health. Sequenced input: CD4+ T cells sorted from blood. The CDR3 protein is CASSVTGTAINEQFF. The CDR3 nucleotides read TGTGCCAGCAGTGTGACCGGGACAGCGATAAATGAGCAGTTCTTC.